Reported below is one TCR beta chain. Its specificity is not known. Quantitative 5'-RACE with molecular barcodes produced the TCR beta libraries. TCRdb recomputed calls from the 5' RACE reads with MiXCR, one row per CDR3 protein. This table has 700,000 to 850,000 distinct CDR3 sequences, 12% appearing once. V was cut by 2 bases and J by 6 bases, with 20 bases left in between. CDR1 is SGHNT, CDR2 YYREEE, per germline (reference sequence). The CDR3 consists of 16 residues. The data were taken from a study of CD8 T cells in ankylosing spondylitis. Study-level points and caveats: In reactive arthritis synovial fluid and blood, some motif variants had been reported before. Reportedly, significant enrichment of disease-linked clones occurred in matched ankylosing spondylitis synovial fluid. A motif of under 10 highly homologous TCR beta variants was seen as apparently characteristic of ankylosing spondylitis blood.

The chain employs TRBV5-4 and TRBJ2-5; possible D gene TRBD2, 6 bases. The receptor's source is a male donor with ankylosing spondylitis. The sample consisted of blood, either unsorted or a sorted T cell fraction (not recorded which). Here the CDR3 DNA reads TGTGCCAGCAGCTTTGTTTCGGGAGAAGAAAGGAAGACCCAGTACTTC. Amino acid sequence: CASSFVSGEERKTQYF.